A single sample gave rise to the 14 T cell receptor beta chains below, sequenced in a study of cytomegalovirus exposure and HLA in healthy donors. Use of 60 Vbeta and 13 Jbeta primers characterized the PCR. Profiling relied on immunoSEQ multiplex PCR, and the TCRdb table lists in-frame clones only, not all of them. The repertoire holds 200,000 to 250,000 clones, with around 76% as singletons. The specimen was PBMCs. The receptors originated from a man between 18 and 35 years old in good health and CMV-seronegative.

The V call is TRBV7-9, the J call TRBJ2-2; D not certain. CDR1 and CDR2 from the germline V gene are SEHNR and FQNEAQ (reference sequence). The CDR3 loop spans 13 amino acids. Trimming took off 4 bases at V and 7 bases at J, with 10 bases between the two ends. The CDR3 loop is CASSSKGGGELFF. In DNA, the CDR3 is TGTGCCAGCAGCTCGAAAGGCGGCGGGGAGCTGTTTTTT.

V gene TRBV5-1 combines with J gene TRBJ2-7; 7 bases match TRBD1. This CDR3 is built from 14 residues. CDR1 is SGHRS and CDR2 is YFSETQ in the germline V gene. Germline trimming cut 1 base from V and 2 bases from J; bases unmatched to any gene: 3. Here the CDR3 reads CASSLYTGAYEQYF. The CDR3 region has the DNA TGCGCCAGCAGCTTGTATACAGGGGCCTACGAGCAGTACTTC.

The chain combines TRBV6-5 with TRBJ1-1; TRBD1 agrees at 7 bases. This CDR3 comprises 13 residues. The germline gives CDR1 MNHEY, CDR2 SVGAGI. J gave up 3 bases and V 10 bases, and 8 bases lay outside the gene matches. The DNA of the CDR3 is TGTGCCACGATACATACAGGGGACACTGAAGCTTTCTTT. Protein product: CATIHTGDTEAFF.

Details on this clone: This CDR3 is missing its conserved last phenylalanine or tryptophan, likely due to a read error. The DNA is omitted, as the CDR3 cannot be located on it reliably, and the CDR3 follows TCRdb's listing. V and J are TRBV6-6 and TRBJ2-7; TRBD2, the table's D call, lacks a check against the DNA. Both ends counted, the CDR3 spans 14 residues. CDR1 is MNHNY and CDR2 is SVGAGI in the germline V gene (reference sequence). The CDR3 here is CASSCPRVGLAAFD.

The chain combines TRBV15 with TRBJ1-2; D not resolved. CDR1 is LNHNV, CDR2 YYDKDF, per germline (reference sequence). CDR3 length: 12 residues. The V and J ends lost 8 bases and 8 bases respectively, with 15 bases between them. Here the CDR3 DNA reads TGTGCCACCCGGCCGGGAGGTGGGGGCTACACCTTC. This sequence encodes CATRPGGGGYTF.

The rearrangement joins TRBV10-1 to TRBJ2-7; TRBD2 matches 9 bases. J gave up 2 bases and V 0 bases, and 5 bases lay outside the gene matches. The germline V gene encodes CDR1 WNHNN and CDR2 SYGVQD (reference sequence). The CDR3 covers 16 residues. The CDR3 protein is CASSESAGGSPYEQYF. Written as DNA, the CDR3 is TGCGCCAGCAGTGAGTCTGCGGGAGGGAGCCCCTACGAGCAGTACTTC.

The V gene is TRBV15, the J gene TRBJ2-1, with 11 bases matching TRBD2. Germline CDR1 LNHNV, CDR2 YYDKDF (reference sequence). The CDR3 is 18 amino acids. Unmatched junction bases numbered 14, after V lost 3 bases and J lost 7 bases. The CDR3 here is CATSRGGITSGSGNEQFF. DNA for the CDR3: TGTGCCACCAGCAGGGGGGGGATTACTAGCGGGAGCGGAAATGAGCAGTTCTTC.

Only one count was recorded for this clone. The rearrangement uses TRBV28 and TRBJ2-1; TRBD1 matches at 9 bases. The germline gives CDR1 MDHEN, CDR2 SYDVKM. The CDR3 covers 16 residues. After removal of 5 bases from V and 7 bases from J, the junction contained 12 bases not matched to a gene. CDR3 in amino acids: CASSPQGQGKLNEQFF. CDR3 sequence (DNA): TGTGCCAGCAGTCCCCAAGGACAGGGGAAATTGAATGAGCAGTTCTTC.

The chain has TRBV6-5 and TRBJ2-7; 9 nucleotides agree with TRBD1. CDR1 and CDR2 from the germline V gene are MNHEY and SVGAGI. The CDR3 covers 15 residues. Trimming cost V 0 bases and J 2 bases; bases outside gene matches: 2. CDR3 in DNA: TGTGCCAGCAGTTACTCATGGACAGGGGCCTACGAGCAGTACTTC. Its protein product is CASSYSWTGAYEQYF.

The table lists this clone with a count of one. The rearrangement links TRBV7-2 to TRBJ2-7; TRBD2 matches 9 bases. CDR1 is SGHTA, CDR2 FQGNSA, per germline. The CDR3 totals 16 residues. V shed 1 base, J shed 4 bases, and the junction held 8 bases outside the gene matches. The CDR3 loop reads CASSLGRVAGVYEQYF. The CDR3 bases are TGTGCCAGCAGCTTAGGCCGGGTAGCGGGGGTTTACGAGCAGTACTTC.

This CDR3 is CASSLVGTLVEQFF. DNA of the CDR3: TGTGCCAGCAGCTTAGTGGGGACTCTCGTTGAGCAGTTCTTC. V gene TRBV11-2 combines with J gene TRBJ2-1; TRBD2 might be the D (6 bases). There are 14 residues in the CDR3. Between the trimmed V and J ends, which lost 1 base and 9 bases, there was a span of 13 bases. Germline loops: CDR1 SGHAT, CDR2 FQNNGV.

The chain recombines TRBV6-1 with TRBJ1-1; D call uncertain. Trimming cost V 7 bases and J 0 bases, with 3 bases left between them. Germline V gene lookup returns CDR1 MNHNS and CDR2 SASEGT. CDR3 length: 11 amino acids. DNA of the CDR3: TGTGCCAGCACTTTGAACACTGAAGCTTTCTTT. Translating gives CASTLNTEAFF.

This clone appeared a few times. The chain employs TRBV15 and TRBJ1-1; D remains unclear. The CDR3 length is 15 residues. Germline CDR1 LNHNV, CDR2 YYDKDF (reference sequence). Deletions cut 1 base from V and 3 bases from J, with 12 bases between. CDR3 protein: CATSRGGRRDTEAFF. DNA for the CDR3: TGTGCCACCAGCAGAGGTGGACGGCGGGACACTGAAGCTTTCTTT.

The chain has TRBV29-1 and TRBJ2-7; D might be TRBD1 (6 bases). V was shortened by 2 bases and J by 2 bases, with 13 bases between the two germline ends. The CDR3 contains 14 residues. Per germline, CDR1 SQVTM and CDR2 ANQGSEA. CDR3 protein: CSVELPDSTYEQYF. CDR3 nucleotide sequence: TGCAGCGTTGAACTCCCGGACAGTACCTACGAGCAGTACTTC.